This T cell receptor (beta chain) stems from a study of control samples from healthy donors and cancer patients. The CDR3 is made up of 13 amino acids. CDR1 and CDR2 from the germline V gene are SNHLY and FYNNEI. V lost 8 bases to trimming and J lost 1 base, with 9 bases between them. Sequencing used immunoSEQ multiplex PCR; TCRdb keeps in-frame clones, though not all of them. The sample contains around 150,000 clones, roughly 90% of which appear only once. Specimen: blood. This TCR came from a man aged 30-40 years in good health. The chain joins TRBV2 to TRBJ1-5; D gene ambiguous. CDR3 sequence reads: CASGYKSNQPQHF. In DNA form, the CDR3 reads TGTGCCAGCGGTTATAAGAGCAATCAGCCCCAGCATTTT.